These T cell receptor beta chains were read from a single sample in a study of CD8 T cells in ankylosing spondylitis. One entry per CDR3 protein results from TCRdb running MiXCR on the 5' RACE reads. The sample yields around 150,000 distinct CDR3 sequences, 40% to 50% seen once. The material sequenced was synovial fluid, either unsorted or a sorted T cell fraction (not recorded which). The source of these receptors is a male donor with ankylosing spondylitis. CDR3s include the opening cysteine and the closing phenylalanine or tryptophan. D genes are given only for firm matches. Some rows mark clone size as missing; the rest say once, few, many or name a class of expanded clone.

TRBV12-3/TRBV12-4,TRBJ2-5,.,.,CASSFPALETQYF,TGTGCCAGCAGTTTCCCCGCCCTGGAGACCCAGTACTTC
TRBV4-3,TRBJ2-7,many,.,CASSQDRFHSYEQYF,TGCGCCAGCAGCCAAGACCGGTTCCACTCCTACGAGCAGTACTTC
TRBV9,TRBJ1-6,.,TRBD1,CASGGQEGPPLHF,TGTGCCAGCGGGGGACAGGAGGGTCCACCCCTCCACTTT
TRBV27,TRBJ2-7,many,.,CASSPRSGYEQYF,TGTGCCAGCAGTCCCCGGTCTGGGTACGAGCAGTACTTC
TRBV20-1,TRBJ2-5,.,.,CSVRAEGQETQYF,TGCAGTGTAAGGGCAGAGGGGCAAGAGACCCAGTACTTC
TRBV11-2,TRBJ2-7,few,TRBD1,CASTPHGTGYYEQYF,TGTGCCAGCACTCCACACGGGACAGGGTATTACGAGCAGTACTTC
TRBV7-9,TRBJ1-1,.,.,CASSLEGAFF,TGTGCCAGCAGCCTTGAGGGAGCTTTCTTT
TRBV2,TRBJ2-3,many,TRBD2,CASSDWGGNADTQYF,TGTGCCAGCAGTGATTGGGGGGGGAACGCAGATACGCAGTATTTT
TRBV7-9,TRBJ1-2,once,.,CASADSQLYGYTF,TGTGCCAGCGCGGACAGCCAATTATATGGCTACACCTTC
TRBV12-3/TRBV12-4,TRBJ2-7,few,.,CASSRTRAGPYSYEQYF,TGTGCCAGCAGTCGGACCCGGGCAGGACCCTACTCCTACGAGCAGTACTTC